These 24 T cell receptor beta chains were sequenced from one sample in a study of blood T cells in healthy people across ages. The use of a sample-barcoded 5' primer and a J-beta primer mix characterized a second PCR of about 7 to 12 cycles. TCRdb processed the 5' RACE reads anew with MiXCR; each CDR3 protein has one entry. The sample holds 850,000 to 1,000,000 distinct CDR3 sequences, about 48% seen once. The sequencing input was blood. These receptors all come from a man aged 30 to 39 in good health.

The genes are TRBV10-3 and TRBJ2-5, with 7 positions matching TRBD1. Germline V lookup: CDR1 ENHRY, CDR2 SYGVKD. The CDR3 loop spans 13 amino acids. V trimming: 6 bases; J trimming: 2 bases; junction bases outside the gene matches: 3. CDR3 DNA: TGTGCCATCAGCGCGGACAGGCAAGAGACCCAGTACTTC. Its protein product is CAISADRQETQYF.

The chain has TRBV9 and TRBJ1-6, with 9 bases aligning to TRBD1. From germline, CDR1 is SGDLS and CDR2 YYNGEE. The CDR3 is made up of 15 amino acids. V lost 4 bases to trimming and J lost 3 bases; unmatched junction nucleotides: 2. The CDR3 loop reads CASSMGQGYNSPLHF. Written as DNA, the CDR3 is TGTGCCAGCAGCATGGGACAGGGCTATAATTCACCCCTCCACTTT.

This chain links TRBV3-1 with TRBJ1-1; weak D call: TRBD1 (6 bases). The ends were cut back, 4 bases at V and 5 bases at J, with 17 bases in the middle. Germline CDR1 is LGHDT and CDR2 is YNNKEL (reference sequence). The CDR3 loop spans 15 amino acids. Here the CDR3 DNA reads TGTGCCAGCAGCCTCACACAGGGAATGGGGACTGAAGCTTTCTTT. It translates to CASSLTQGMGTEAFF.

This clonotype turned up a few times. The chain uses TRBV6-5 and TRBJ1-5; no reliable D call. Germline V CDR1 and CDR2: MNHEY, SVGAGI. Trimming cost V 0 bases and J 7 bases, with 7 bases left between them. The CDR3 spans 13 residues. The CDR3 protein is CASSYSSDQPQHF. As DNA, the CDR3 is TGTGCCAGCAGTTACTCTTCAGACCAGCCCCAGCATTTT.

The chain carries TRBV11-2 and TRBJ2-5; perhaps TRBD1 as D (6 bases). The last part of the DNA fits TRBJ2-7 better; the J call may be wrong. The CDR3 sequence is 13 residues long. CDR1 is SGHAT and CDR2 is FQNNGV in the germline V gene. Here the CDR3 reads CASSGGAGDEQYF. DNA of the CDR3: TGTGCCAGCAGCGGAGGAGCAGGGGACGAGCAGTACTTC.

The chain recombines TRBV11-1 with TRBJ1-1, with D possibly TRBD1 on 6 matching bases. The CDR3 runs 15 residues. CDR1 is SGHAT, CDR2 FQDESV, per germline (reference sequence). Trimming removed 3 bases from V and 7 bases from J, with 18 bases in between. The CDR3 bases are TGTGCCAGCAGCTTCCAAGGGGGGCCTTGGGGTGAAGCTTTCTTT. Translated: CASSFQGGPWGEAFF.

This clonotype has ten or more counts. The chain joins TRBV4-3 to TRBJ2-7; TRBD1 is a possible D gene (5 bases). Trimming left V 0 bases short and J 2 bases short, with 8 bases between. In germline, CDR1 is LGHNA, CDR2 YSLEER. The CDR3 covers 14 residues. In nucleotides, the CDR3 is TGCGCCAGCAGCCAAGATACAGGAACCTACGAGCAGTACTTC. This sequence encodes CASSQDTGTYEQYF.

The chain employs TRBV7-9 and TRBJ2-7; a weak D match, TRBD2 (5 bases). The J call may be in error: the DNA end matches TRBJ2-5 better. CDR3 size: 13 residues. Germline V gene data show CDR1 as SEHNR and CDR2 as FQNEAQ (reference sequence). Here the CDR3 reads CASSEGRGETQYF. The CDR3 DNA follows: TGTGCCAGCAGCGAGGGAAGAGGGGAGACCCAGTACTTC.

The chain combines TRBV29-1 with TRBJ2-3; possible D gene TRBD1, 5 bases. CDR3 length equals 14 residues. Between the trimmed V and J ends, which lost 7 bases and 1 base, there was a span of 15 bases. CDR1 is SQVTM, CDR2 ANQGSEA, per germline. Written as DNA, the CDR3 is TGCAGCGCCAGCGACAGCTTTGGCACAGATACGCAGTATTTT. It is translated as CSASDSFGTDTQYF.

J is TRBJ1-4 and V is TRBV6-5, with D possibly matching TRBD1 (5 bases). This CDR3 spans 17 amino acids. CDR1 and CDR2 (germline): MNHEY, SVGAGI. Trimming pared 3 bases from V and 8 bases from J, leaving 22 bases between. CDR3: CASSYGAGTGADEKLFF. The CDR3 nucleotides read TGTGCCAGCAGTTATGGGGCCGGGACGGGTGCGGACGAAAAACTGTTTTTT.

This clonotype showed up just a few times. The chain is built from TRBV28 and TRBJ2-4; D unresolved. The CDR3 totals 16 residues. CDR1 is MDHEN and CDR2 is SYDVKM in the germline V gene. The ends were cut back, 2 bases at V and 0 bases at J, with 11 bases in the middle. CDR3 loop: CASSLTGLLAKNIQYF. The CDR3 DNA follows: TGTGCCAGCAGTTTAACGGGTCTACTAGCCAAAAACATTCAGTACTTC.

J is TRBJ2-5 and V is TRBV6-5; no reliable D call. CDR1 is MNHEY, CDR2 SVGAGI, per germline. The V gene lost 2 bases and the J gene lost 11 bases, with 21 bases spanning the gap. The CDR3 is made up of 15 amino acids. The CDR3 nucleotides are TGTGCCAGCAGTTACCCGGGCGTAGCTGAGGAACAGCAGTACTTC. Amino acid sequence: CASSYPGVAEEQQYF.

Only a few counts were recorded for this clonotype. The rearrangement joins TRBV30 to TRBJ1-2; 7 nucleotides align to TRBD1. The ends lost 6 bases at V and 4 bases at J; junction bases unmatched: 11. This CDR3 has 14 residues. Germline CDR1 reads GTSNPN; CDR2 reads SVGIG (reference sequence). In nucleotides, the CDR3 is TGTGCCTGCCCTATAACAGGGGTGGTCTATGGCTACACCTTC. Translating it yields CACPITGVVYGYTF.

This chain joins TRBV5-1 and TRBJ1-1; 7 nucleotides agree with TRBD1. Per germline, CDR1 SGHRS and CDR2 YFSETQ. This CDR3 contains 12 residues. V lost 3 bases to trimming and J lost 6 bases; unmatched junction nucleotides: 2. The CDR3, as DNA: TGCGCCAGCAGCTATGACAGGGCTGAAGCTTTCTTT. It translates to CASSYDRAEAFF.

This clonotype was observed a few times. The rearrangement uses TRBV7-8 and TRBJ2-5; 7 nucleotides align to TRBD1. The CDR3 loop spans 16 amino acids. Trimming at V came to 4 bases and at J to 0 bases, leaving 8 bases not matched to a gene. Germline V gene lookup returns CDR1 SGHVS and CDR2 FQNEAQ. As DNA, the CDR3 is TGTGCCAGCAGCTCACCTGACAGGGATAACCAAGAGACCCAGTACTTC. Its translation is CASSSPDRDNQETQYF.

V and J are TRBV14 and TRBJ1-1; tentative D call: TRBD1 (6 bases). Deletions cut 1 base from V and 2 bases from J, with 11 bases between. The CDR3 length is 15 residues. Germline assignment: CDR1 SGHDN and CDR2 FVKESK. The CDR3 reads CASSQGLTGNTEAFF. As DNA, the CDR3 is TGTGCCAGCAGCCAAGGATTGACAGGTAACACTGAAGCTTTCTTT.

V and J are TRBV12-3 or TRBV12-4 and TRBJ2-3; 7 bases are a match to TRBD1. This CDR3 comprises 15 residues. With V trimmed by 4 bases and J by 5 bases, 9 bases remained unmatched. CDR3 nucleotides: TGTGCCAGCAGTTCGGGACAGCTCCACGGAGATACGCAGTATTTT. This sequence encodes CASSSGQLHGDTQYF.

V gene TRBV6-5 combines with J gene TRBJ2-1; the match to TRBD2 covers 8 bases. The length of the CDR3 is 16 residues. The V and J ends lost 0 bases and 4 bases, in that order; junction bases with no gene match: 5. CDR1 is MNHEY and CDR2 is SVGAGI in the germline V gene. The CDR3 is CASSYSWRGAYNEQFF. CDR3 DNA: TGTGCCAGCAGTTACTCGTGGCGGGGGGCGTACAATGAGCAGTTCTTC.

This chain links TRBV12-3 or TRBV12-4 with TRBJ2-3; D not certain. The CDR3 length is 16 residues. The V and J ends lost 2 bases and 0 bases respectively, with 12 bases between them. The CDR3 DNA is TGTGCCAGCAGTTTATCAGAGACGGGTAGCACAGATACGCAGTATTTT. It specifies CASSLSETGSTDTQYF.

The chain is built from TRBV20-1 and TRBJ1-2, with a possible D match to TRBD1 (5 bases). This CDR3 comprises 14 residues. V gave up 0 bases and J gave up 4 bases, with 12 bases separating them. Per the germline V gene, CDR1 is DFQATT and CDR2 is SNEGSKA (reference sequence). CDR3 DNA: TGCAGTGCTAGAGATGAACAGGCGACCTATGGCTACACCTTC. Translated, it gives CSARDEQATYGYTF.

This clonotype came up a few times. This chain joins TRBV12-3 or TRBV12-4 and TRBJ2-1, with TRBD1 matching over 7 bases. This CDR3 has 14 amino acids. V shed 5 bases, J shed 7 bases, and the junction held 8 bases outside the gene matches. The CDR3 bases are TGTGCCAGCAGTGTCGTCTCAGGGGGAAATGAGCAGTTCTTC. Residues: CASSVVSGGNEQFF.

CDR3 bases: TGTGCCAGCTCACCCCGGGACAGAGAATCCTACGAGCAGTACTTC. It specifies CASSPRDRESYEQYF. The chain joins TRBV18 to TRBJ2-7, with 7 bases fitting TRBD1. Germline V gene lookup returns CDR1 KGHSH and CDR2 LQKENI. The CDR3 totals 15 residues. V shed 3 bases and J 1 base; nucleotides not matched to a gene: 6.

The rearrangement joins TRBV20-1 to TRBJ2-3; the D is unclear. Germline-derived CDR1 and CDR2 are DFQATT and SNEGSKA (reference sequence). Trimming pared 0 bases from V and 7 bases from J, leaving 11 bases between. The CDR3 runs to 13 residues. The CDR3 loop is CSARDGIAHTQYF. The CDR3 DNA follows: TGCAGTGCTAGAGATGGGATAGCACATACGCAGTATTTT.

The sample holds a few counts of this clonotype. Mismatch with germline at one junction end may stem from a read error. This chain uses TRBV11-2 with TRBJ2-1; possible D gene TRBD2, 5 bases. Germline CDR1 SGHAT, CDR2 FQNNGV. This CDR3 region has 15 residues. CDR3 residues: CACSSQRSSYNEQFF. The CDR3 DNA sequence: TGTGCCTGCAGCTCGCAGCGGAGCTCCTACAATGAGCAGTTCTTC. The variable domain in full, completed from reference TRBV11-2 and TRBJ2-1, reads EAGVAQSPRYKIIEKRQSVAFWCNPISGHATLYWYQQILGQGPKLLIQFQNNGVVDDSQLPKDRFSAERLKGVDSTLKIQPAKLEDSAVYLCACSSQRSSYNEQFFGPGTRLTVL.